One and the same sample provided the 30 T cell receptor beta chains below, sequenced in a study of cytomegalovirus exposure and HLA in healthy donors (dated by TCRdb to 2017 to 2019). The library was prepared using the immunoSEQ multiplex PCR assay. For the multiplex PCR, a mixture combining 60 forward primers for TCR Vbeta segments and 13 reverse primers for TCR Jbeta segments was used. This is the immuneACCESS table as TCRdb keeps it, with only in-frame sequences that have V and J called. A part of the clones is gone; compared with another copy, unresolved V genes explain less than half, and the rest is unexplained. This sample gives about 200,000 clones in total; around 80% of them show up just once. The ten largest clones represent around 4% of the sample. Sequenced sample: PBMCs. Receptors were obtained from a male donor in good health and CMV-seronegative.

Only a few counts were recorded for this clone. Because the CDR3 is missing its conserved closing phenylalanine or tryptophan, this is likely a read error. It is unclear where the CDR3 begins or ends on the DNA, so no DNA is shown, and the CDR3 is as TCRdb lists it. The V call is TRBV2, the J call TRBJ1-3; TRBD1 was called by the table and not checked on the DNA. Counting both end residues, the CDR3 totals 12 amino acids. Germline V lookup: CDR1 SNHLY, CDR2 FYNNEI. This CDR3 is CASSETGRVWAI.

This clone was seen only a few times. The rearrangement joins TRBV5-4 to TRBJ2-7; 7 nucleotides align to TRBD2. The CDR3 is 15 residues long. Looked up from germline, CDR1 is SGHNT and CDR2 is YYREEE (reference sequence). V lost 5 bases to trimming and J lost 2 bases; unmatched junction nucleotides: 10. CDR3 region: CASRLAGDRAYEQYF. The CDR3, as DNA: TGTGCCAGCAGACTGGCGGGAGACAGAGCCTACGAGCAGTACTTC.

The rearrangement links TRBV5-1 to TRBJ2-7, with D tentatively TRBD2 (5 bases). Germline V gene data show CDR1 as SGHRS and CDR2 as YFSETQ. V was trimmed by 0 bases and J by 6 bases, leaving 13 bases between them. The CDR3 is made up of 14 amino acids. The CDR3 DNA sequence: TGCGCCAGCAGCTTGGGCACCCGGGAAGGCGAGCAGTACTTC. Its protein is CASSLGTREGEQYF. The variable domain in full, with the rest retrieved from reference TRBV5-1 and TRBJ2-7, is KAGVTQTPRYLIKTRGQQVTLSCSPISGHRSVSWYQQTPGQGLQFLFEYFSETQRNKGNFPGRFSGRQFSNSRSEMNVSTLELGDSALYLCASSLGTREGEQYFGPGTRLTVT.

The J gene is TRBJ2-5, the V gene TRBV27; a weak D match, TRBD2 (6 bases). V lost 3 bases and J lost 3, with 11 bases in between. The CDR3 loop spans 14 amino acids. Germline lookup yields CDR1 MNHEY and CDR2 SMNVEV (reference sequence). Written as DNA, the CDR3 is TGTGCCAGCAGTTTTGGGGGGTCCGAAGAGACCCAGTACTTC. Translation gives CASSFGGSEETQYF.

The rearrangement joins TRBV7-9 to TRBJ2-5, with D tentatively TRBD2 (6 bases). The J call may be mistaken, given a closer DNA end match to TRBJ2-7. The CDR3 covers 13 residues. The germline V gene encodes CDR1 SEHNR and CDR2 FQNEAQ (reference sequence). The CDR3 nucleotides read TGTGCCAGCAGCTCTGGGGGAGGATACGAGCAGTACTTC. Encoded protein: CASSSGGGYEQYF.

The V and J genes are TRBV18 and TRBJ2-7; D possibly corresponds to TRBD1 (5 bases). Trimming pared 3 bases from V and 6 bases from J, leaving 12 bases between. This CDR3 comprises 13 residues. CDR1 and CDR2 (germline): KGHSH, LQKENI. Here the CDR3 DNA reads TGTGCCAGCTCACCCGGACAAGCCTCCGAGCAGTACTTC. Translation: CASSPGQASEQYF.

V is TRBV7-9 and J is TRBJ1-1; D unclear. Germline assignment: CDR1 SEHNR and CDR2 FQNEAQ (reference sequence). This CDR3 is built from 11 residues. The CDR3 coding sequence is TGTTCCGTCGGGGAGAACACTGAAGCTTTCTTT. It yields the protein CSVGENTEAFF.

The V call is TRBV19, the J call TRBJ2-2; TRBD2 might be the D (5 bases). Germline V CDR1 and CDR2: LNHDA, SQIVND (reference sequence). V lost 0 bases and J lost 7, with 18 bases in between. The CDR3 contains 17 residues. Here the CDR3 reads CASSIDGRGRRGGELFF. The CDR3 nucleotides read TGTGCCAGTAGTATAGATGGGAGAGGGAGACGGGGCGGGGAGCTGTTTTTT. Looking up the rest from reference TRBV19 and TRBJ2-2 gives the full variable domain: DGGITQSPKYLFRKEGQNVTLSCEQNLNHDAMYWYRQDPGQGLRLIYYSQIVNDFQKGDIAEGYSVSREKKESFPLTVTSAQKNPTAFYLCASSIDGRGRRGGELFFGEGSRLTVL.

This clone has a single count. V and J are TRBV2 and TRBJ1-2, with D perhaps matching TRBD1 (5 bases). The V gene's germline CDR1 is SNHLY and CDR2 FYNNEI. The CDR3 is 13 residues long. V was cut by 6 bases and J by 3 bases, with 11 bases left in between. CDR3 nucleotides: TGTGCCAGCAGAACCGGGGGGGACTATGGCTACACCTTC. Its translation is CASRTGGDYGYTF.

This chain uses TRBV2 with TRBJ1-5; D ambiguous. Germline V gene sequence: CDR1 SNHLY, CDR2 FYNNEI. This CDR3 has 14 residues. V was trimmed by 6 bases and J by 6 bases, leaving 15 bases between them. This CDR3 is CASRYGEGGQPQHF. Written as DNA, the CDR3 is TGTGCCAGCAGGTACGGGGAAGGTGGTCAGCCCCAGCATTTT.

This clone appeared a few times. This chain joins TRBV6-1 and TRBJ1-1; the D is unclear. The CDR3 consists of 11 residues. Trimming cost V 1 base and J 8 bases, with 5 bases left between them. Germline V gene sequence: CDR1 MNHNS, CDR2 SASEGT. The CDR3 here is CASSEELEAFF. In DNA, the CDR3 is TGTGCCAGCAGTGAAGAGCTCGAAGCTTTCTTT.

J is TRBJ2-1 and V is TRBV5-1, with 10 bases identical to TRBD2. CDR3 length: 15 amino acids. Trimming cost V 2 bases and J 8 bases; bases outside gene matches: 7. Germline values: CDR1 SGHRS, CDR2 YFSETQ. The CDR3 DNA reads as TGCGCCAGCAGCTTACTAGCGGGACTAGCCTATGAGCAGTTCTTC. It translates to CASSLLAGLAYEQFF.

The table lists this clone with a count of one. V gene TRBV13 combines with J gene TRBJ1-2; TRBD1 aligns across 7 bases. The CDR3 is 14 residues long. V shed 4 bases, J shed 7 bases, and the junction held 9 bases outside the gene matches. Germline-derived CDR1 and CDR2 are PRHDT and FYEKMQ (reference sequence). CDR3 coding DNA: TGTGCCAGCAGCTATCGTACTTACAGGGGTGGCTACACCTTC. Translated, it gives CASSYRTYRGGYTF.

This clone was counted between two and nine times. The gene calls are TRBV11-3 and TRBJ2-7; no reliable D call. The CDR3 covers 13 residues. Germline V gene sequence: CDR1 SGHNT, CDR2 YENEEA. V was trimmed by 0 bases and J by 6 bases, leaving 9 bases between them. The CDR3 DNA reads TGTGCCAGCAGCTTAGAAGGAAGAGGCGAGCAGTACTTC. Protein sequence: CASSLEGRGEQYF.

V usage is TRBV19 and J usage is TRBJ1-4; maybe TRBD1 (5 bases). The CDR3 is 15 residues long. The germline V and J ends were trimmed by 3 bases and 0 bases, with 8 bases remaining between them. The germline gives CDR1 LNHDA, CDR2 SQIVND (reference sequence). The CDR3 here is CASSIQGTTNEKLFF. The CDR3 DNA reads TGTGCCAGTAGTATTCAGGGAACAACTAATGAAAAACTGTTTTTT.

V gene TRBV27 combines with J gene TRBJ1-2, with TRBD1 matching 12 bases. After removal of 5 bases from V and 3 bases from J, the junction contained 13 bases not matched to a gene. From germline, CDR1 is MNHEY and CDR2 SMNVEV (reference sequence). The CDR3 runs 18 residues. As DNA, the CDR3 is TGTGCCAGCAGTCCACTCTCCGGGACAGGGGGCGGGGACTATGGCTACACCTTC. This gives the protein CASSPLSGTGGGDYGYTF.

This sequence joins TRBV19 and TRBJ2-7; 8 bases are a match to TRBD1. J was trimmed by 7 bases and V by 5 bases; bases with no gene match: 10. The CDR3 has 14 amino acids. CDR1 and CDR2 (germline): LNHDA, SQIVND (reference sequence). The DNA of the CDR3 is TGTGCCAGTAGTGACACGGGACAGGTGAGGGAGCAGTACTTC. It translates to CASSDTGQVREQYF.

CDR3 in amino acids: CASRTTEFQETQYF. In DNA form, the CDR3 reads TGTGCCAGCAGAACCACAGAATTCCAAGAGACCCAGTACTTC. V and J are TRBV2 and TRBJ2-5; D gene ambiguous. V was shortened by 6 bases and J by 1 base, with 12 bases between the two germline ends. The germline V gene encodes CDR1 SNHLY and CDR2 FYNNEI. The length of the CDR3 is 14 residues.

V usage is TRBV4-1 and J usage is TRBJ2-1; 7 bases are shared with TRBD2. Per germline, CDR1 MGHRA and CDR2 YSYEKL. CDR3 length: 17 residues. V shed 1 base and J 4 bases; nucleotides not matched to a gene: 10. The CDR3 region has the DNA TGCGCCAGCAGCCAAGCGCCAGCAACTAGCGCGTACAATGAGCAGTTCTTC. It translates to CASSQAPATSAYNEQFF.

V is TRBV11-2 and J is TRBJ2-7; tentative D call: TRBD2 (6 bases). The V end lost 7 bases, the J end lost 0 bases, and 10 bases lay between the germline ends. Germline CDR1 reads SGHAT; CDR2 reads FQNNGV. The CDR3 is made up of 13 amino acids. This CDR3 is CASTPGGSYEQYF. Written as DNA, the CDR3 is TGTGCCAGCACCCCCGGGGGCTCCTACGAGCAGTACTTC.

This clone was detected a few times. CDR3 loop: CASSLTTPGSTDTQYF. Here the CDR3 DNA reads TGTGCCAGCTCACTGACCACGCCGGGGTCCACAGATACGCAGTATTTT. V gene TRBV18 combines with J gene TRBJ2-3; D is perhaps TRBD2 (5 bases). Germline V gene sequence: CDR1 KGHSH, CDR2 LQKENI. With 4 bases removed from V and 2 bases from J, the gap between germline ends came to 16 bases. The CDR3 loop spans 16 amino acids.

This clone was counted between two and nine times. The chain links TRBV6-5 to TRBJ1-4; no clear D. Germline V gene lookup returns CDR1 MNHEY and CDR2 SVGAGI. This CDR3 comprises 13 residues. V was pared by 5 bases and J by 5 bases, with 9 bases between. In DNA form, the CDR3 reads TGTGCCAGCAGTATAACACTAAATGAAAAACTGTTTTTT. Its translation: CASSITLNEKLFF.

The CDR3 region is CASTKIAASYNEQFF. The CDR3 DNA sequence: TGTGCCAGCACGAAAATAGCGGCCTCCTACAATGAGCAGTTCTTC. This chain joins TRBV27 and TRBJ2-1, with D perhaps matching TRBD2 (6 bases). The CDR3 covers 15 residues. The germline V gene encodes CDR1 MNHEY and CDR2 SMNVEV (reference sequence). The ends were cut back, 7 bases at V and 0 bases at J, with 13 bases in the middle.

This chain's CDR3 is CASSAGGEGYGYTF. CDR3 coding DNA: TGTGCCAGCAGCGCTGGGGGGGAAGGCTATGGCTACACCTTC. The V call is TRBV6-5, the J call TRBJ1-2; D possibly corresponds to TRBD1 (5 bases). CDR3 length: 14 residues. V was pared by 6 bases and J by 4 bases, with 15 bases between. Germline CDR1 reads MNHEY; CDR2 reads SVGAGI.

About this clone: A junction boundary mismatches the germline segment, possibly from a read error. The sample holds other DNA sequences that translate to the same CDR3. The CDR3 DNA sequence: TGCGCCAGCAGCCAACTGGGGGCAGGGAACTACGGCTACACCTTC. It encodes CASSQLGAGNYGYTF. The J gene is TRBJ1-2, the V gene TRBV4-1; tentatively, D is TRBD1 (6 bases). The CDR3 is made up of 15 amino acids. Germline V CDR1 and CDR2: MGHRA, YSYEKL.

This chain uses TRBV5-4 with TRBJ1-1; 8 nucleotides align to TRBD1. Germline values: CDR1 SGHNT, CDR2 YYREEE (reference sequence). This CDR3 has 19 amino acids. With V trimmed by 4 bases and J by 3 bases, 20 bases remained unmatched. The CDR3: CASSAPPGDRRPGYTEAFF. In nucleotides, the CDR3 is TGTGCCAGCAGCGCGCCACCGGGGGACAGGAGGCCGGGGTACACTGAAGCTTTCTTT.

The DNA for the CDR3 is TGTGCCAGCAGCTTCGCGGGAGGGCATCATGAGCAGTTCTTC. Translating gives CASSFAGGHHEQFF. The chain combines TRBV7-9 with TRBJ2-1; 9 positions match TRBD2. The V segment lost 3 bases and the J segment 8 bases; nucleotides outside the gene matches: 5. Germline CDR1 SEHNR, CDR2 FQNEAQ (reference sequence). The length of the CDR3 is 14 residues.

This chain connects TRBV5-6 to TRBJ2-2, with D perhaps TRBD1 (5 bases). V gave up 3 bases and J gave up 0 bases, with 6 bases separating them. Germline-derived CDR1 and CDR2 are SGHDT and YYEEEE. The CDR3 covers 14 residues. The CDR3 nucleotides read TGTGCCAGCAGCTGGGGCTCGAACACCGGGGAGCTGTTTTTT. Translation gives CASSWGSNTGELFF.

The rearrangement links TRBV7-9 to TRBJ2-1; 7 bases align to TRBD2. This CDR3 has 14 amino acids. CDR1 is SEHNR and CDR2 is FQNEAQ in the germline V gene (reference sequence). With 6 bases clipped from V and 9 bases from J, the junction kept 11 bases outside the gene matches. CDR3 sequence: CASSSVAGAFEQFF. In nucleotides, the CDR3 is TGTGCCAGCAGTTCGGTTGCGGGAGCTTTTGAGCAGTTCTTC.

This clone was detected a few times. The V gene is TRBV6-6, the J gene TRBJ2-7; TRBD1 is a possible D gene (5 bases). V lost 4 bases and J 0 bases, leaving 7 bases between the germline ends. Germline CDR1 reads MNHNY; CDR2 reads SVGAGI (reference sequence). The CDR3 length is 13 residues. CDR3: CASSSDSSYEQYF. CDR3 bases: TGTGCCAGCAGTTCCGACAGCTCCTACGAGCAGTACTTC.